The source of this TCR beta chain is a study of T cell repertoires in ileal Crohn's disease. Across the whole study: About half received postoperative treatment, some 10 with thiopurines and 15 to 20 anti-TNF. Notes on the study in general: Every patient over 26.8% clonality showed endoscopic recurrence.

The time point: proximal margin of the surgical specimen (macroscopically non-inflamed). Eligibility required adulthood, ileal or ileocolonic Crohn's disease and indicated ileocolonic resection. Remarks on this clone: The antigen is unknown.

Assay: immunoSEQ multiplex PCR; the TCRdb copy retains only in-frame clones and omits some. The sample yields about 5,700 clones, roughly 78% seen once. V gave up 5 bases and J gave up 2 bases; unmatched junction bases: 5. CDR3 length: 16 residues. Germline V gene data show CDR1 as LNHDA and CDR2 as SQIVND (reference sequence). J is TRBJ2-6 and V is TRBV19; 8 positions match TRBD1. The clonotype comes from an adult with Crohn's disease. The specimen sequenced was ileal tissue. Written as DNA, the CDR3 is TGTGCCAGTAGTTACAGGACAGGGACTGGGGCCAACGTCCTGACTTTC. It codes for CASSYRTGTGANVLTF.